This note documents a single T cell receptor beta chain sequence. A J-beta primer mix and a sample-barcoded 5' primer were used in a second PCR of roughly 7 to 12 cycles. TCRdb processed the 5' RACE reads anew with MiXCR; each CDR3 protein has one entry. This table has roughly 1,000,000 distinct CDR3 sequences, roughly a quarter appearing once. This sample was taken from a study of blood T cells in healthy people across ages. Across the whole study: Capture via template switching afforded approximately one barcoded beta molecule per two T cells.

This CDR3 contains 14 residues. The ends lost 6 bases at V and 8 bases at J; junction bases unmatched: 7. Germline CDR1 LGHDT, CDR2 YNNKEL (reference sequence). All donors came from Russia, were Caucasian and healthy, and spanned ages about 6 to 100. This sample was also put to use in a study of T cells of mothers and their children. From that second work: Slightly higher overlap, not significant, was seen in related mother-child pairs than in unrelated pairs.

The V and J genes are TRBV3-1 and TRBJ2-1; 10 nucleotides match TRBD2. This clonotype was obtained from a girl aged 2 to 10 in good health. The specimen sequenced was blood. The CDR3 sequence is CASRSSGSIDEQFF. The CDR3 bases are TGTGCCAGCAGATCTAGCGGGAGTATCGATGAGCAGTTCTTC.